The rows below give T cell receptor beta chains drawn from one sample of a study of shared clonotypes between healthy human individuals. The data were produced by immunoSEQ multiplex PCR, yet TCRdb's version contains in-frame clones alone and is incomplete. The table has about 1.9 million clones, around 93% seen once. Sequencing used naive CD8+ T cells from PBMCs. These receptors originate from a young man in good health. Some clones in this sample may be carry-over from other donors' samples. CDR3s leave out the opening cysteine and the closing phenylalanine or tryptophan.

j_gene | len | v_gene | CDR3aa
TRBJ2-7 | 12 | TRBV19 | ASSQEASGYEQY
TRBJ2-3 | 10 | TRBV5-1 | ASSSRTDTQY
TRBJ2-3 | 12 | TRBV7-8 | ASSLQGSTDTQY
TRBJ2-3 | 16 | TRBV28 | ASSLRVHRDRETDTQY
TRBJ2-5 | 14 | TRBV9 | ASSVEGREAQETQY
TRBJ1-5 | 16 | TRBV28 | ASSFSGRDLYSNQPQH
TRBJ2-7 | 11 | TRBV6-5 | ASSYQTGTPAD
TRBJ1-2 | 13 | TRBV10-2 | ASSESLGANYGYT
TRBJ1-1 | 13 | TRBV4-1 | ASSHGGNAGTEAF
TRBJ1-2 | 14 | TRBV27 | ASSLSAGFFYYGYT
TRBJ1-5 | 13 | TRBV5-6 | ASSSLGRGDQPQH